Each of the 24 T cell receptor beta chains below was sequenced from the same sample in a study of cytomegalovirus exposure and HLA in healthy donors. PCR used 60 Vbeta primers and 13 Jbeta primers. Here immunoSEQ multiplex PCR was the method, and the copy in TCRdb shows in-frame clones only, minus some. This sample carries under 150,000 clones, approximately 67% of them seen once, and the ten largest clones take almost 8.5%. The specimen was PBMCs. These receptors were taken from a man between 18 and 35 years old in good health and CMV-seropositive.

The chain couples TRBV7-2 to TRBJ2-1, with D tentatively TRBD1 (5 bases). The CDR3 extends over 16 amino acids. Deletions cut 3 bases from V and 0 bases from J, with 12 bases between. Germline V gives CDR1 SGHTA, CDR2 FQGNSA. Here the CDR3 DNA reads TGTGCCAGCAGCTTTGACCGCGACAGCTCCTACAATGAGCAGTTCTTC. Protein: CASSFDRDSSYNEQFF.

V is TRBV28 and J is TRBJ1-2; D is undetermined. Trimming stripped 6 bases from V and 6 bases from J, with 17 bases between. This CDR3 comprises 14 residues. CDR1 is MDHEN, CDR2 SYDVKM, per germline. CDR3 nucleotides: TGTGCCAGCAGCAAGGGAGTAGGTCTAGATGGCTACACCTTC. It encodes CASSKGVGLDGYTF.

V usage is TRBV5-1 and J usage is TRBJ1-1; unclear D gene. Germline V gene data show CDR1 as SGHRS and CDR2 as YFSETQ. CDR3 length: 14 residues. V was trimmed by 4 bases and J by 0 bases, leaving 10 bases between them. The CDR3 coding sequence is TGCGCCAGCAGCCCAACCCAGGTGAACACTGAAGCTTTCTTT. It translates to CASSPTQVNTEAFF.

This chain uses TRBV7-8 with TRBJ2-7; 7 bases fit TRBD1. Germline CDR1 and CDR2: SGHVS and FQNEAQ. This CDR3 region has 13 residues. After removal of 5 bases from V and 9 bases from J, the junction contained 10 bases not matched to a gene. The CDR3 region has the DNA TGTGCCAGCAGCAACGGACAGGCCCATTTGCAGTACGTC. Amino acid sequence: CASSNGQAHLQYV.

Here the CDR3 DNA reads TGTGCCAGCAGCCAAAGATGGGGAAAGATTACAGGGGAACCTCAGCCCCAGCATTTT. Translation gives CASSQRWGKITGEPQPQHF. This chain links TRBV7-8 with TRBJ1-5; 7 bases are a match to TRBD1. The CDR3 totals 19 residues. The V segment lost 5 bases and the J segment 6 bases; nucleotides outside the gene matches: 22. Per the germline V gene, CDR1 is SGHVS and CDR2 is FQNEAQ.

In its sample, this clone was seen once. V and J are TRBV19 and TRBJ2-3; TRBD1 agrees at 10 bases. The CDR3 covers 15 residues. Trimming removed 1 base from V and 5 bases from J; junction bases left unmatched: 3. The germline V gene has CDR1 LNHDA and CDR2 SQIVND (reference sequence). CDR3 in amino acids: CASSIGGQGVDTQYF. The DNA of the CDR3 is TGTGCCAGTAGTATAGGCGGACAGGGGGTAGATACGCAGTATTTT.

The chain recombines TRBV28 with TRBJ2-1; D ambiguous. The CDR3 totals 12 residues. Germline values: CDR1 MDHEN, CDR2 SYDVKM. Trimming shortened V by 3 bases and J by 9 bases, and 9 bases separated the two germline ends. CDR3 in amino acids: CASSFRFVEQFF. CDR3 DNA sequence: TGTGCCAGCAGTTTTCGGTTCGTTGAGCAGTTCTTC.

V gene TRBV28 combines with J gene TRBJ1-5; 7 bases agree with TRBD1. The V segment lost 11 bases and the J segment 8 bases; nucleotides outside the gene matches: 9. The germline V gene has CDR1 MDHEN and CDR2 SYDVKM. This CDR3 spans 12 amino acids. Here the CDR3 DNA reads TGTGCCGCAGGGGGGTTGGGGAAGCCCCAGCATTTT. This encodes CAAGGLGKPQHF.

The chain recombines TRBV18 with TRBJ1-2; D perhaps matches TRBD1 (6 bases). Trimming took off 2 bases at V and 4 bases at J, with 17 bases between the two ends. Looked up from germline, CDR1 is KGHSH and CDR2 is LQKENI. CDR3 size: 16 residues. The CDR3 DNA reads as TGTGCCAGCTCACCATCCGGACAGTCGCTCGGCTATGGCTACACCTTC. Protein sequence: CASSPSGQSLGYGYTF. Together with reference TRBV18 and TRBJ1-2, the CDR3 gives the full variable domain: NAGVMQNPRHLVRRRGQEARLRCSPMKGHSHVYWYRQLPEEGLKFMVYLQKENIIDESGMPKERFSAEFPKEGPSILRIQQVVRGDSAAYFCASSPSGQSLGYGYTFGSGTRLTVV.

This clone has more than one count but fewer than ten. The chain uses TRBV5-1 and TRBJ2-3; 10 bases align to TRBD2. V lost 6 bases and J lost 2; bases outside the gene matches: 12. Germline values: CDR1 SGHRS, CDR2 YFSETQ. The length of the CDR3 is 17 residues. CDR3 residues: CASKERGGLLFTDTQYF. The CDR3 DNA reads TGCGCCAGCAAGGAGCGGGGGGGCCTCCTCTTCACAGATACGCAGTATTTT.

The V call is TRBV28, the J call TRBJ2-7; D not resolved. The CDR3 totals 14 residues. Trimming removed 6 bases at V and 6 bases at J, with 18 bases between. The germline gives CDR1 MDHEN, CDR2 SYDVKM. The CDR3 reads CASRQTDTLGEQYV. CDR3 in DNA: TGTGCCAGCAGACAGACCGATACCTTGGGCGAGCAGTACGTC.

The chain combines TRBV5-8 with TRBJ1-5, with 7 bases fitting TRBD1. Germline V gives CDR1 SGHTS, CDR2 YDEGEE. CDR3 size: 15 residues. Trimming took 4 bases from V and 3 from J; bases not matched to a gene: 7. In DNA, the CDR3 is TGTGCCAGCAGCCTCCTGGACAGGACCAATCAGCCCCAGCATTTT. Protein sequence: CASSLLDRTNQPQHF. Full variable domain (remainder filled in from reference TRBV5-8 and TRBJ1-5): EAGVTQSPTHLIKTRGQQATLRCSPISGHTSVYWYQQALGLGLQFLLWYDEGEERNRGNFPPRFSGRQFPNYSSELNVNALELEDSALYLCASSLLDRTNQPQHFGDGTRLSIL.

This clone was seen a few times. The chain carries TRBV27 and TRBJ2-5, with TRBD2 as a possible D gene (5 bases). The CDR3 is 14 amino acids. CDR1 and CDR2 (germline): MNHEY, SMNVEV (reference sequence). V lost 5 bases and J 3 bases, leaving 13 bases between the germline ends. CDR3 DNA: TGTGCCAGCAGTCCGACAACGGGGAAAGAGACCCAGTACTTC. Protein: CASSPTTGKETQYF.

The chain is built from TRBV6-5 and TRBJ1-1, with no clear D. The CDR3 is 15 residues long. V shed 0 bases and J shed 2 bases, with 10 bases lying between them. The germline V gene encodes CDR1 MNHEY and CDR2 SVGAGI. Here the CDR3 reads CASSYSATANTEAFF. Here the CDR3 DNA reads TGTGCCAGCAGTTACTCTGCAACAGCTAACACTGAAGCTTTCTTT.

This clone occurred once. This sequence joins TRBV19 and TRBJ2-7; D gene unclear. Trimming cost V 6 bases and J 2 bases, with 8 bases left between them. This CDR3 has 12 residues. The germline CDR1 and CDR2 sequences are LNHDA and SQIVND (reference sequence). CDR3 nucleotide sequence: TGTGCCAGTAGCCGAGGTACCTACGAGCAGTACGTC. Translated: CASSRGTYEQYV.

The chain couples TRBV7-9 to TRBJ2-7; 13 bases align to TRBD2. The CDR3 is made up of 16 amino acids. V was clipped by 4 bases and J by 3 bases; unmatched bases: 6. Germline V gives CDR1 SEHNR, CDR2 FQNEAQ (reference sequence). The CDR3 DNA is TGTGCCAGCAGCTCTAGAAGGACTAGCGGGGGCTACGAGCAGTACTTC. It encodes CASSSRRTSGGYEQYF. Filled out from reference TRBV7-9 and TRBJ2-7, the complete variable domain reads DTGVSQNPRHKITKRGQNVTFRCDPISEHNRLYWYRQTLGQGPEFLTYFQNEAQLEKSRLLSDRFSAERPKGSFSTLEIQRTEQGDSAMYLCASSSRRTSGGYEQYFGPGTRLTVT.

By sample share, this clone is medium-sized. The chain couples TRBV6-5 to TRBJ2-1; maybe TRBD1 (6 bases). CDR3 size: 15 residues. The V end lost 2 bases, the J end lost 9 bases, and 17 bases lay between the germline ends. CDR1 and CDR2 (germline): MNHEY, SVGAGI. This CDR3 reads CASSYEYRVASEQFF. The DNA of the CDR3 is TGTGCCAGCAGTTACGAGTACAGGGTCGCCAGTGAGCAGTTCTTC.

The rearrangement joins TRBV6-1 to TRBJ1-4; D unresolved. Per the germline V gene, CDR1 is MNHNS and CDR2 is SASEGT. The length of the CDR3 is 12 residues. V lost 4 bases, J lost 7 bases, and 7 bases lay in between. The CDR3 nucleotides are TGTGCCAGCAGTGTATCGGTTGAAAAACTGTTTTTT. This sequence encodes CASSVSVEKLFF.

The rearrangement links TRBV2 to TRBJ2-7, with D maybe TRBD1 (5 bases). The V gene lost 4 bases and the J gene lost 0 bases, with 13 bases spanning the gap. The CDR3 loop spans 15 amino acids. Germline-derived CDR1 and CDR2 are SNHLY and FYNNEI. As DNA, the CDR3 is TGTGCCAGCAGTGGGGGTGGGCAGGGCTCCTACGAGCAGTACTTC. Translation gives CASSGGGQGSYEQYF.

The rearrangement joins TRBV11-3 to TRBJ2-2; 8 bases line up with TRBD2. CDR1 and CDR2 from the germline V gene are SGHNT and YENEEA. V dropped 5 bases and J dropped 2; count of bases not matched to a gene: 13. The CDR3 contains 18 residues. Written as DNA, the CDR3 is TGTGCCAGCAGCCCCCAAGGGGTGCGGGGGGACAACACCGGGGAGCTGTTTTTT. Translation gives CASSPQGVRGDNTGELFF.

The genes are TRBV6-6 and TRBJ1-1, with 7 bases matching TRBD1. CDR1 is MNHNY, CDR2 SVGAGI, per germline (reference sequence). This CDR3 is 14 amino acids long. V shed 5 bases, J shed 3 bases, and the junction held 6 bases outside the gene matches. The CDR3 coding sequence is TGTGCCAGCAGTCCGGGGACAGCCTACACTGAAGCTTTCTTT. Residues: CASSPGTAYTEAFF.

This chain links TRBV6-5 with TRBJ1-1, with D possibly matching TRBD1 (6 bases). This CDR3 is 15 amino acids long. From germline, CDR1 is MNHEY and CDR2 SVGAGI. Trimming left V 3 bases short and J 4 bases short, with 15 bases between. CDR3 coding DNA: TGTGCCAGCAGTTATAACAGGGATCTAGGCACTGAAGCTTTCTTT. This gives the protein CASSYNRDLGTEAFF.

The chain has TRBV28 and TRBJ1-5; D unclear. Germline V lookup: CDR1 MDHEN, CDR2 SYDVKM. V lost 4 bases to trimming and J lost 6 bases, with 10 bases between them. CDR3 length equals 13 residues. The CDR3 DNA follows: TGTGCCAGCAGTTCAGATGGACTTCAGCCCCAGCATTTT. The encoded protein is CASSSDGLQPQHF.

The V call is TRBV27, the J call TRBJ2-2; possible D gene TRBD2, 6 bases. V was clipped by 0 bases and J by 5 bases, with 13 bases between them. From germline, CDR1 is MNHEY and CDR2 SMNVEV (reference sequence). The CDR3 extends over 16 amino acids. CDR3 amino acids: CASSLSIGAGTGELFF. The CDR3, as DNA: TGTGCCAGCAGTTTATCGATAGGGGCGGGGACCGGGGAGCTGTTTTTT.